This TCR beta chain was retrieved from a study of blood T cell repertoires in COVID-19. The CDR3 sequence is 15 residues long. J gave up 3 bases and V 5 bases, and 8 bases lay outside the gene matches. The germline V gene encodes CDR1 SGHVS and CDR2 FNYEAQ. Repertoires were generated with immunoSEQ multiplex PCR, while TCRdb's copy carries only in-frame clones and drops some. Of some 340,000 clones in the sample, around 83% were seen once. Input material: PBMCs or T cells enriched from blood (not recorded which). The chain uses TRBV7-6 and TRBJ2-7; 9 bases line up with TRBD1. The sequence derives from a woman aged 45-60 years who had recovered from COVID-19. In DNA, the CDR3 is TGTGCCAGCAGCGGCGGGACAGGGACCTTCTACGAGCAGTACTTC. Encoded protein: CASSGGTGTFYEQYF.